This entry is about one T cell receptor beta chain. TCRdb's table, derived via immunoSEQ multiplex PCR, lists solely in-frame clones and lacks some. The table shows roughly 130,000 clones, with under 90% occurring only once. J gave up 0 bases and V 3 bases, and 5 bases lay outside the gene matches. Per germline, CDR1 MDHEN and CDR2 SYDVKM. The CDR3 runs to 16 residues. The sample is drawn from a study of cytomegalovirus exposure and HLA in healthy donors. The rearrangement links TRBV28 to TRBJ2-1, with 7 bases matching TRBD2. The clonotype was recovered from a man younger than 40 in good health and CMV-seronegative. The specimen was PBMCs. DNA of the CDR3: TGTGCCAGCAGTTTGACAGCGGGGAGCTCCTACAATGAGCAGTTCTTC. Translated: CASSLTAGSSYNEQFF. Full variable domain (outside the CDR3, taken from reference TRBV28 and TRBJ2-1): DVKVTQSSRYLVKRTGEKVFLECVQDMDHENMFWYRQDPGLGLRLIYFSYDVKMKEKGDIPEGYSVSREKKERFSLILESASTNQTSMYLCASSLTAGSSYNEQFFGPGTRLTVL.